This T cell receptor beta chain is drawn from a study of CD8 T cells in Susac syndrome. About 0.5 to 1 ug RNA was reverse transcribed with random hexamers. TCRdb ran MiXCR on the immunoSEQ multiplex PCR reads and lists one entry per CDR3 protein. The sample holds around 180,000 distinct CDR3 sequences, around 95% seen once. The V end lost 9 bases, the J end lost 3 bases, and 11 bases lay between the germline ends. The CDR3 loop spans 12 amino acids. Germline CDR1 reads SNHLY; CDR2 reads FYNNEI. The sequence was collected from a human donor with multiple sclerosis. This chain connects TRBV2 to TRBJ1-1; possibly TRBD1 for D (5 bases). Sequenced sample: CD4+ T cells from PBMCs. The DNA of the CDR3 is TGTGCCAGTCGAGTGGGGGACACTGAAGCTTTCTTT. Encoded protein: CASRVGDTEAFF.